One sample yielded the 28 T cell receptor beta chains listed below, sequenced in a study of cytomegalovirus exposure and HLA in healthy donors. Primers: 60 Vbeta forward and 13 Jbeta reverse. Profiling relied on immunoSEQ multiplex PCR, and the TCRdb table lists in-frame clones only, not all of them. The data hold 210,000 or so clones, with just under 85% observed a single time. The material sequenced was PBMCs. Source of these receptors: a woman between 40 and 55 years old in good health and CMV-seronegative.

V is TRBV9 and J is TRBJ2-2; TRBD1 matches at 7 bases. The CDR3 contains 15 residues. With 0 bases clipped from V and 6 bases from J, the junction kept 5 bases outside the gene matches. Per germline, CDR1 SGDLS and CDR2 YYNGEE. The CDR3 coding sequence is TGTGCCAGCAGCGTAGGAACAGGGGTTGCCGGGGAGCTGTTTTTT. This encodes CASSVGTGVAGELFF.

This chain connects TRBV30 to TRBJ2-7; 8 nucleotides match TRBD1. Germline trimming cut 0 bases from V and 6 bases from J; bases unmatched to any gene: 10. The CDR3 sequence is 15 residues long. CDR1 GTSNPN and CDR2 SVGIG come from the germline V gene (reference sequence). The CDR3: CAWSVPGTGGSEQYF. The CDR3 nucleotides are TGTGCCTGGAGTGTACCTGGGACAGGAGGATCCGAGCAGTACTTC.

The rearrangement links TRBV2 to TRBJ2-1; no firm D call. CDR3 length equals 15 residues. Germline loops: CDR1 SNHLY, CDR2 FYNNEI. Trimming removed 4 bases from V and 3 bases from J, with 13 bases in between. This CDR3 is CASSAGSSRYNEQFF. CDR3 DNA: TGTGCCAGCAGTGCTGGTAGCAGCCGCTACAATGAGCAGTTCTTC.

The gene calls are TRBV5-1 and TRBJ1-1; D gene unclear. V was shortened by 1 base and J by 2 bases, with 9 bases between the two germline ends. The CDR3 loop spans 14 amino acids. The germline V gene encodes CDR1 SGHRS and CDR2 YFSETQ. The CDR3 DNA reads as TGCGCCAGCAGCTTGTACGGGAGAAACACTGAAGCTTTCTTT. Amino acids: CASSLYGRNTEAFF.

This chain connects TRBV18 to TRBJ1-3; TRBD1 aligns across 8 bases. Trimming took 7 bases from V and 0 from J; bases not matched to a gene: 5. The CDR3 covers 15 residues. Germline values: CDR1 KGHSH, CDR2 LQKENI. CDR3 DNA: TGTGCCAGCTTCTTAACAGGGGGCTCTGGAAACACCATATATTTT. This sequence encodes CASFLTGGSGNTIYF.

This chain links TRBV6-5 with TRBJ2-7; TRBD2 aligns across 9 bases. The CDR3 contains 14 residues. Per the germline V gene, CDR1 is MNHEY and CDR2 is SVGAGI. V shed 6 bases and J 6 bases; nucleotides not matched to a gene: 9. CDR3 coding DNA: TGTGCCAGCAGCTCCGGGACTAGCCCCCTCGAGCAGTACTTC. This codes for CASSSGTSPLEQYF.

J is TRBJ1-1 and V is TRBV29-1; D is perhaps TRBD1 (5 bases). Trimming removed 4 bases from V and 10 bases from J, with 19 bases in between. There are 13 residues in the CDR3. The germline V gene has CDR1 SQVTM and CDR2 ANQGSEA. The CDR3 DNA reads as TGCAGCGTTGTCATTGGGCAGGGAGGTTCAGCTTTCTTT. It translates to CSVVIGQGGSAFF. Looking up the rest from reference TRBV29-1 and TRBJ1-1 gives the full variable domain: SAVISQKPSRDICQRGTSLTIQCQVDSQVTMMFWYRQQPGQSLTLIATANQGSEATYESGFVIDKFPISRPNLTFSTLTVSNMSPEDSSIYLCSVVIGQGGSAFFGQGTRLTVV.

The chain has TRBV12-5 and TRBJ1-2; 7 nucleotides align to TRBD1. The CDR3 runs to 15 residues. The trim removed 2 bases at V and 7 bases at J, leaving 10 bases unmatched. CDR1 and CDR2 from the germline V gene are LGHNT and FRNRAP. The CDR3 DNA reads TGTGCTAGTGGTTTGCCCCCTCAGGGGGGTGGTGGCTACACCTTC. Its protein is CASGLPPQGGGGYTF.

The V and J genes are TRBV9 and TRBJ2-3; the match to TRBD1 covers 9 bases. Losses at the gene ends were 5 bases for V and 4 bases for J; bases not matched to a gene: 14. The CDR3 is 17 residues long. Germline CDR1 is SGDLS and CDR2 is YYNGEE. The CDR3 here is CASSFTGTGMVADTQYF. The CDR3 DNA follows: TGTGCCAGCAGTTTTACCGGGACAGGGATGGTCGCAGATACGCAGTATTTT.

Only one count was recorded for this clone. This chain joins TRBV7-9 and TRBJ1-1; D is ambiguous. This CDR3 has 12 residues. V was trimmed by 1 base and J by 7 bases, leaving 7 bases between them. Germline CDR1 reads SEHNR; CDR2 reads FQNEAQ (reference sequence). CDR3: CASSLVSVEAFF. In DNA, the CDR3 is TGTGCCAGCAGCTTAGTTAGTGTTGAAGCTTTCTTT.

V gene TRBV28 combines with J gene TRBJ2-7, with 9 bases fitting TRBD1. The CDR3 loop spans 14 amino acids. The V segment lost 4 bases and the J segment 6 bases; nucleotides outside the gene matches: 7. Germline CDR1 is MDHEN and CDR2 is SYDVKM. The CDR3 DNA reads as TGTGCCAGCAGTTCCGGGACAGGGCTGGGCGAGCAGTACTTC. This gives the protein CASSSGTGLGEQYF.

The V call is TRBV9, the J call TRBJ2-7; 11 positions agree with TRBD2. There are 16 residues in the CDR3. The trim removed 0 bases at V and 4 bases at J, leaving 6 bases unmatched. Germline V gene data show CDR1 as SGDLS and CDR2 as YYNGEE. CDR3 region: CASSVGLTSGGYEQYF. In nucleotides, the CDR3 is TGTGCCAGCAGCGTAGGGCTTACTAGCGGGGGTTACGAGCAGTACTTC.

In its sample, this clone was seen a few times. This sequence joins TRBV7-2 and TRBJ1-3; D unclear. This CDR3 has 14 residues. Germline CDR1 and CDR2: SGHTA and FQGNSA. Trimming shortened V by 4 bases and J by 0 bases, and 7 bases separated the two germline ends. The CDR3 spells CASSSGISGNTIYF. The CDR3 coding sequence is TGTGCCAGCAGCTCAGGCATCTCTGGAAACACCATATATTTT.

The rearrangement links TRBV28 to TRBJ1-1; no clear D. The germline V gene has CDR1 MDHEN and CDR2 SYDVKM. The CDR3 is 15 residues long. Deletions cut 0 bases from V and 5 bases from J, with 13 bases between. The CDR3 DNA follows: TGTGCCAGCAGTTTATGGGGTGGAAAACTAACTGAAGCTTTCTTT. This gives the protein CASSLWGGKLTEAFF. The variable domain in full, with the rest retrieved from reference TRBV28 and TRBJ1-1, is DVKVTQSSRYLVKRTGEKVFLECVQDMDHENMFWYRQDPGLGLRLIYFSYDVKMKEKGDIPEGYSVSREKKERFSLILESASTNQTSMYLCASSLWGGKLTEAFFGQGTRLTVV.

This chain connects TRBV14 to TRBJ2-7; D may be TRBD2 (5 bases). Germline loops: CDR1 SGHDN, CDR2 FVKESK. Trimming shortened V by 0 bases and J by 0 bases, and 18 bases separated the two germline ends. The CDR3 spans 18 residues. CDR3 amino acids: CASSQDGSRPGVSYEQYF. In nucleotides, the CDR3 is TGTGCCAGCAGCCAAGATGGGTCCCGCCCCGGGGTCTCCTACGAGCAGTACTTC.

The rearrangement links TRBV9 to TRBJ1-2; possible D gene TRBD1, 5 bases. Looked up from germline, CDR1 is SGDLS and CDR2 is YYNGEE. The CDR3 has 17 amino acids. V was shortened by 4 bases and J by 1 base, with 20 bases between the two germline ends. The CDR3 nucleotides are TGTGCCAGCAGCCCCCCGGGGGGACCCTCGGGTAACTATGGCTACACCTTC. This sequence encodes CASSPPGGPSGNYGYTF.

The gene calls are TRBV7-9 and TRBJ1-2, with 8 bases lining up with TRBD1. The V gene end was trimmed by 1 base and the J gene end by 0 bases; junction bases not matched to a gene: 4. The germline V gene has CDR1 SEHNR and CDR2 FQNEAQ (reference sequence). This CDR3 comprises 16 residues. CDR3 in amino acids: CASSLGGGQANYGYTF. CDR3 sequence (DNA): TGTGCCAGCAGCTTAGGCGGGGGACAGGCTAACTATGGCTACACCTTC.

This clone was counted a few times. The DNA for the CDR3 is TGTGCCAGCAGTCGTCCCGGGACAGGGGATTTAGATACGCAGTATTTT. As protein: CASSRPGTGDLDTQYF. The chain combines TRBV2 with TRBJ2-3; 10 nucleotides agree with TRBD1. Trimming at V came to 5 bases and at J to 5 bases, leaving 10 bases not matched to a gene. The CDR3 runs to 16 residues. Germline CDR1 is SNHLY and CDR2 is FYNNEI.

The chain couples TRBV4-1 to TRBJ2-7, with 9 nucleotides matching TRBD1. Germline-derived CDR1 and CDR2 are MGHRA and YSYEKL. The CDR3 is 17 residues long. Losses at the gene ends were 3 bases for V and 4 bases for J; bases not matched to a gene: 13. CDR3 nucleotides: TGCGCCAGCAGCCACCAGAGCCGGGACAGGGCTCCTTACGAGCAGTACTTC. Translating gives CASSHQSRDRAPYEQYF.

V gene TRBV11-3 combines with J gene TRBJ1-6; 10 bases map to TRBD1. J gave up 7 bases and V 7 bases, and 10 bases lay outside the gene matches. Per the germline V gene, CDR1 is SGHNT and CDR2 is YENEEA. The CDR3 loop spans 16 amino acids. The CDR3 sequence is CASTQRQGAGNSPLHF. The DNA for the CDR3 is TGTGCCAGCACCCAACGACAGGGGGCGGGAAATTCACCCCTCCACTTT.

The chain employs TRBV12-2 and TRBJ2-3; the DNA was not used to check the table's D call, TRBD1. TRBV12-2 constitutes a pseudogene. CDR3 length: 22 residues. The CDR3 region is CASRLARSRAPGGLGSTDTQYF. In DNA form, the CDR3 reads TGTGCAAGTCGCTTAGCGAGGTCACGGGCACCAGGGGGCCTAGGGAGCACAGATACGCAGTATTTT.

The J gene is TRBJ2-3, the V gene TRBV5-1; weak D call: TRBD2 (6 bases). CDR1 and CDR2 (germline): SGHRS, YFSETQ. The CDR3 spans 13 residues. V was pared by 6 bases and J by 2 bases, with 10 bases between. The CDR3 DNA reads TGCGCCAGCATGCAGCGGGCCACAGATACGCAGTATTTT. Translating gives CASMQRATDTQYF.

The rearrangement uses TRBV28 and TRBJ1-2, with D perhaps matching TRBD1 (5 bases). The CDR3 consists of 14 residues. Trimming shortened V by 5 bases and J by 8 bases, and 18 bases separated the two germline ends. CDR1 is MDHEN and CDR2 is SYDVKM in the germline V gene. DNA for the CDR3: TGTGCCAGCAGTCTTGGCGGGAGAGGGGAAGGCTACACCTTC. This encodes CASSLGGRGEGYTF.

The rearrangement uses TRBV6-5 and TRBJ2-5; 7 bases line up with TRBD1. The V gene's germline CDR1 is MNHEY and CDR2 SVGAGI. J was trimmed by 5 bases and V by 0 bases; bases with no gene match: 3. The length of the CDR3 is 14 residues. CDR3 sequence reads: CASSYSSRGETQYF. The CDR3 DNA follows: TGTGCCAGCAGTTACTCGAGCAGGGGGGAGACCCAGTACTTC.

The chain carries TRBV27 and TRBJ2-5; weak D call: TRBD1 (6 bases). This CDR3 contains 13 residues. V lost 6 bases to trimming and J lost 7 bases, with 15 bases between them. Germline lookup yields CDR1 MNHEY and CDR2 SMNVEV (reference sequence). CDR3 DNA sequence: TGTGCCAGCAGGAGGACAGCTTCGGCGACCCAGTACTTC. This gives the protein CASRRTASATQYF.

The chain couples TRBV7-9 to TRBJ1-1; D gene uncertain. The CDR3 has 12 amino acids. V was clipped by 5 bases and J by 6 bases, with 10 bases between them. CDR1 is SEHNR, CDR2 FQNEAQ, per germline (reference sequence). The DNA for the CDR3 is TGTGCCAGCAGCCGCGTTGGTCCTGAAGCTTTCTTT. Translated, it gives CASSRVGPEAFF.

The chain recombines TRBV4-1 with TRBJ1-5, with D uncertain. Trimming stripped 0 bases from V and 3 bases from J, with 12 bases between. The CDR3 is 16 residues long. From germline, CDR1 is MGHRA and CDR2 YSYEKL. The CDR3 DNA follows: TGCGCCAGCAGCCAAGAGGGCGGGGTTCCCAATCAGCCCCAGCATTTT. It yields the protein CASSQEGGVPNQPQHF.

V gene TRBV14 combines with J gene TRBJ2-1; TRBD1 aligns across 9 bases. This CDR3 has 15 amino acids. Losses at the gene ends were 2 bases for V and 8 bases for J; bases not matched to a gene: 7. Germline loops: CDR1 SGHDN, CDR2 FVKESK. The CDR3 loop is CASSQLTGTGHEQFF. The CDR3, as DNA: TGTGCCAGCAGCCAACTGACCGGGACAGGGCATGAGCAGTTCTTC.